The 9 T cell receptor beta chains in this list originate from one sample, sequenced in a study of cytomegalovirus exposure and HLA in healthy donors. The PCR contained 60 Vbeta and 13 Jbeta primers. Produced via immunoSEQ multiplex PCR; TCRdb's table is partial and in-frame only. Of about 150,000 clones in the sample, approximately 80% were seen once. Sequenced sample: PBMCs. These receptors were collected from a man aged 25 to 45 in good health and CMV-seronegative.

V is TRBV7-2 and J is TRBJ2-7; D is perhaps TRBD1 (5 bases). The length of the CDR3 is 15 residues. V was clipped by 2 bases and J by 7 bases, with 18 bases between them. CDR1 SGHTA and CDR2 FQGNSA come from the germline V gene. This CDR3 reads CASSLISVRRGEQYF. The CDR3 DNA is TGTGCCAGCAGCTTAATTTCGGTCAGAAGGGGTGAGCAGTACTTC.

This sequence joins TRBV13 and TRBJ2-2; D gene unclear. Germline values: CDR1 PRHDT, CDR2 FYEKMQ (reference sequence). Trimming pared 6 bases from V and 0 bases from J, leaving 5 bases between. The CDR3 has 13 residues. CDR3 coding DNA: TGTGCCAGCAGATCTACGAACACCGGGGAGCTGTTTTTT. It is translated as CASRSTNTGELFF. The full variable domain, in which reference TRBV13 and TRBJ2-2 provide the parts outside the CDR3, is AAGVIQSPRHLIKEKRETATLKCYPIPRHDTVYWYQQGPGQDPQFLISFYEKMQSDKGSIPDRFSAQQFSDYHSELNMSSLELGDSALYFCASRSTNTGELFFGEGSRLTVL.

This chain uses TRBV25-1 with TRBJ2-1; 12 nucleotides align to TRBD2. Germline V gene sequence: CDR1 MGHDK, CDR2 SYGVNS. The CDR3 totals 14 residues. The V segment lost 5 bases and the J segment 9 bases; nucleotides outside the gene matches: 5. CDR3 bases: TGTGCCAGCAGTCTAGCGGGAGGGTCGCCTGAGCAGTTCTTC. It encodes CASSLAGGSPEQFF.

CDR3 sequence (DNA): TGTGCCAGCAATCCAGGATGGAACACTGAAGCTTTCTTT. It is translated as CASNPGWNTEAFF. The chain joins TRBV6-1 to TRBJ1-1; D remains unclear. Looked up from germline, CDR1 is MNHNS and CDR2 is SASEGT. V lost 7 bases to trimming and J lost 1 base, with 10 bases between them. The CDR3 has 13 residues.

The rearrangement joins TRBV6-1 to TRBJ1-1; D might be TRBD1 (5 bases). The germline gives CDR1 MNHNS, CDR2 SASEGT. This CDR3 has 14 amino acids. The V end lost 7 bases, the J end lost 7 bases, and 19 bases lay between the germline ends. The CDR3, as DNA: TGTGCCAGCATGAAAAGGGACTCCGGGCATGAAGCTTTCTTT. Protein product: CASMKRDSGHEAFF.

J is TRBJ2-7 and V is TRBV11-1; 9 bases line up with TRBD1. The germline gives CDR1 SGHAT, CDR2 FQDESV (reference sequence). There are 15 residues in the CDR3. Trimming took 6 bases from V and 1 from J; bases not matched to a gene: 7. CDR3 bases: TGTGCCAGCAGGGAACCGGGACAGGGTTCCTACGAGCAGTACTTC. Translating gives CASREPGQGSYEQYF.

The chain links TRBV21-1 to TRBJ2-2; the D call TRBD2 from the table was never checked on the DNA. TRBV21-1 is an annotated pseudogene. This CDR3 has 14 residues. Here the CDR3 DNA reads TGTGCCAGCAGCAAAATTCCCCTTACCGGGGAGCTGTTTTTT. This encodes CASSKIPLTGELFF.

The CDR3 reads CATGTQETQYF. The DNA of the CDR3 is TGTGCCACCGGGACACAAGAGACCCAGTACTTC. The J gene is TRBJ2-5, the V gene TRBV2; perhaps TRBD1 as D (6 bases). CDR3 length: 11 residues. Trimming took 10 bases from V and 2 from J, leaving 8 bases between them. Looked up from germline, CDR1 is SNHLY and CDR2 is FYNNEI.

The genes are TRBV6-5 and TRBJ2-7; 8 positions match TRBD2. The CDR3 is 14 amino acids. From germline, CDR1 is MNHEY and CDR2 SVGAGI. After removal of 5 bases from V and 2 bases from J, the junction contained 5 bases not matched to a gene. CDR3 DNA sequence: TGTGCCAGCAGTGGTACTAGCGGAACCTACGAGCAGTACTTC. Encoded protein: CASSGTSGTYEQYF.